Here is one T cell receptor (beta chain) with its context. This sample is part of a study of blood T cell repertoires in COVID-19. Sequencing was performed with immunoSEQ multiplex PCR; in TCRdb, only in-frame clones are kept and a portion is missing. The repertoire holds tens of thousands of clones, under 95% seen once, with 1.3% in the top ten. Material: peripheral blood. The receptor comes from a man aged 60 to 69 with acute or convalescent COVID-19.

The CDR3 loop reads CASSETGWSSYEQYF. In nucleotides, the CDR3 is TGTGCCAGCAGTGAAACAGGGTGGTCCTCCTACGAGCAGTACTTC. The V and J genes are TRBV2 and TRBJ2-7; TRBD1 is a possible D gene (6 bases). The CDR3 is 15 residues long. Germline V gives CDR1 SNHLY, CDR2 FYNNEI. The germline V and J ends were trimmed by 2 bases and 0 bases, with 11 bases remaining between them.